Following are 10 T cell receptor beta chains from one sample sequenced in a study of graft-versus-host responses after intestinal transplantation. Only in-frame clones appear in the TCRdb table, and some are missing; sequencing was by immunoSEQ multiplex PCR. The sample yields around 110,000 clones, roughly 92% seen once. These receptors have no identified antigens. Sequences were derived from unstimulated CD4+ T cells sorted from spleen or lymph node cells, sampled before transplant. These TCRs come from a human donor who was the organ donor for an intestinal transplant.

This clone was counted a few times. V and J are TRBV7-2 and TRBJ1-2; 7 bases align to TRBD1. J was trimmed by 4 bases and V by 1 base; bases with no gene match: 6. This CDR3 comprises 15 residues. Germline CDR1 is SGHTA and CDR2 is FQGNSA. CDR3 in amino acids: CASSLGGGLGYGYTF. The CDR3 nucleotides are TGTGCCAGCAGCTTAGGAGGGGGCTTAGGCTATGGCTACACCTTC.

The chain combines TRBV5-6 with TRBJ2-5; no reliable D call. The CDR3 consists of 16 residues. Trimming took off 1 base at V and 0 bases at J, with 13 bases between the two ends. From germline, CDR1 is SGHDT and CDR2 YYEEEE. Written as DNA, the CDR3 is TGTGCCAGCAGCTTGTTTGAACTATTGTACCAAGAGACCCAGTACTTC. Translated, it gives CASSLFELLYQETQYF. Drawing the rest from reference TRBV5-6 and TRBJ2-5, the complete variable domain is DAGVTQSPTHLIKTRGQQVTLRCSPKSGHDTVSWYQQALGQGPQFIFQYYEEEERQRGNFPDRFSGHQFPNYSSELNVNALLLGDSALYLCASSLFELLYQETQYFGPGTRLLVL.

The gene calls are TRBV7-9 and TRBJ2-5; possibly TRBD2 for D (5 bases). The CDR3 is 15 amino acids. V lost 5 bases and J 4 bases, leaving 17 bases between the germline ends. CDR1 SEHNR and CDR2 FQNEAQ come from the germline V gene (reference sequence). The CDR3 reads CASSPFGETPETQYF. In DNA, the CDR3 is TGTGCCAGCAGCCCCTTTGGGGAGACCCCAGAGACCCAGTACTTC. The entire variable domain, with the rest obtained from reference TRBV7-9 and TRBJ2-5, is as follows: DTGVSQNPRHKITKRGQNVTFRCDPISEHNRLYWYRQTLGQGPEFLTYFQNEAQLEKSRLLSDRFSAERPKGSFSTLEIQRTEQGDSAMYLCASSPFGETPETQYFGPGTRLLVL.

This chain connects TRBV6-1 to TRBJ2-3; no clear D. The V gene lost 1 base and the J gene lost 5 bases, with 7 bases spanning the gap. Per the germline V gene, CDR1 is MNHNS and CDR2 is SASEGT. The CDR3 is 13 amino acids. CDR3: CASSEVGGDTQYF. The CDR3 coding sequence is TGTGCCAGCAGTGAAGTAGGTGGAGATACGCAGTATTTT.

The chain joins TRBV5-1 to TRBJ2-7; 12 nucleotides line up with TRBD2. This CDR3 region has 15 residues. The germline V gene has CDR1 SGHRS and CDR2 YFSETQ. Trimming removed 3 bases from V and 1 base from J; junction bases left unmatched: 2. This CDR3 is CASSSGTSGSYEQYF. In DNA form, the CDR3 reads TGCGCCAGCAGCTCCGGGACTAGCGGGTCCTACGAGCAGTACTTC.

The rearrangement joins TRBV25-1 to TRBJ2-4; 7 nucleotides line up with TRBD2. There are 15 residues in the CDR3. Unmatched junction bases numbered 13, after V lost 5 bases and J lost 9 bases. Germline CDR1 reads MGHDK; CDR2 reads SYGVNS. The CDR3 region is CASSSEREDKVIQYF. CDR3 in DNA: TGTGCCAGCAGTAGCGAACGGGAGGATAAGGTCATTCAGTACTTC.

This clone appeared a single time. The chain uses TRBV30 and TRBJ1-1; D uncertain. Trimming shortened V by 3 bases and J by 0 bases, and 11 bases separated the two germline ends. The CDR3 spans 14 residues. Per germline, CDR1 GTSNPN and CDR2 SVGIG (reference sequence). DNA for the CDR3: TGTGCCTGGAGCCCCTTTCCCTTGAACACTGAAGCTTTCTTT. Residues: CAWSPFPLNTEAFF.

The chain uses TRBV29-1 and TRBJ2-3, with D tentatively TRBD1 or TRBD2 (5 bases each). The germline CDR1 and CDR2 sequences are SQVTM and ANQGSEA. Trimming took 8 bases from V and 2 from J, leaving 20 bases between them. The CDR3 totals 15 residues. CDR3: CSIPNWDGATDTQYF. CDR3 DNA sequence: TGCAGCATCCCTAACTGGGACGGAGCCACAGATACGCAGTATTTT.

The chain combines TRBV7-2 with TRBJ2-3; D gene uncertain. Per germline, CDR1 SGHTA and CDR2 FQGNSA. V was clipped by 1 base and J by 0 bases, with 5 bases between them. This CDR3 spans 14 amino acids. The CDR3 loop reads CASSLGASTDTQYF. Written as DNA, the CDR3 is TGTGCCAGCAGCTTAGGAGCTAGCACAGATACGCAGTATTTT.

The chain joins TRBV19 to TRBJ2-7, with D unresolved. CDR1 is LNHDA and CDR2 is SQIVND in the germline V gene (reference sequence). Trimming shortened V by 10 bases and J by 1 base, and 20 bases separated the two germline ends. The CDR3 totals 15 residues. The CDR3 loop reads CATSPGEGFSYEQYF. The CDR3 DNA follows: TGTGCCACCTCCCCTGGTGAAGGATTTTCCTACGAGCAGTACTTC.